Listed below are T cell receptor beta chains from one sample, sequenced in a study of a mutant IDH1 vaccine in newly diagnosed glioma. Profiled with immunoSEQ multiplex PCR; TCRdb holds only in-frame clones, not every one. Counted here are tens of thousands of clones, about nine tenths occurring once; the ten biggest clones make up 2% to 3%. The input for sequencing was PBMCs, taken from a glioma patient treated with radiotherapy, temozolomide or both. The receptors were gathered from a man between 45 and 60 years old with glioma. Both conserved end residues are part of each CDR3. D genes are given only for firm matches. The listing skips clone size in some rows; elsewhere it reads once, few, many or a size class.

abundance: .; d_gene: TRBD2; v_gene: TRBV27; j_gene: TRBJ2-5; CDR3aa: CASSLSVGLAGGGETQYF
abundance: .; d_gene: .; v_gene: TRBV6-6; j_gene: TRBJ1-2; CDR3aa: CASSFLGANYGYTF
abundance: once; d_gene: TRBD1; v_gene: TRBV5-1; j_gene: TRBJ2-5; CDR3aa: CASSRGQTQETQYF
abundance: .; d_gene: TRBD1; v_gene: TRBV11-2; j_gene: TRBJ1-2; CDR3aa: CASSLRGQVVSNYGYTF
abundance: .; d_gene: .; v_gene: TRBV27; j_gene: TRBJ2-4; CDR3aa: CASRSVEGSGAGAKNIQYF
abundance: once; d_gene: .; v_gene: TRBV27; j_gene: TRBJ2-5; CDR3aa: CASSLSSVDTESYF
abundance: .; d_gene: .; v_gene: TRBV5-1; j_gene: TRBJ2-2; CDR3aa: CASRGDRAVYTGELFF
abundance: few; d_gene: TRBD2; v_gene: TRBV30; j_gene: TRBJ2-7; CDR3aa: CAWRKLAGTYEQYF
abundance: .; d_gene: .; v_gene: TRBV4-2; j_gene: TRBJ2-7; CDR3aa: CASSQDPQGLEQYF
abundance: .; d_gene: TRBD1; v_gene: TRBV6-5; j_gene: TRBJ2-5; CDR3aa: CASSYSNRGRETQYF
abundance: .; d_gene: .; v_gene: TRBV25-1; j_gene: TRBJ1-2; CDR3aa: CASKPLDSYGYTF
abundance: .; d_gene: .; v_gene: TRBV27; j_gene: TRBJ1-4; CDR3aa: CASSLSAEENEKLFF
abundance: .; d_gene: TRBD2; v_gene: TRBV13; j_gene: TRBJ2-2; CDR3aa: CASSAGGLGIGELFF
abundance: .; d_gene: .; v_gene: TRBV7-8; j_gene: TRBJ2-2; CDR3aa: CASSYLSSGELFF
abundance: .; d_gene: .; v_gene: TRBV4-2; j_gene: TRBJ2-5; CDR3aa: CASSQNTGVGLKETQYF
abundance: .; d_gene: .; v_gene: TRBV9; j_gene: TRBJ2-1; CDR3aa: CASSEVAGRNNEQFF
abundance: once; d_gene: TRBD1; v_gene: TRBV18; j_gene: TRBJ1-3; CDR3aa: CASSSDIAGGSSGNTIYF
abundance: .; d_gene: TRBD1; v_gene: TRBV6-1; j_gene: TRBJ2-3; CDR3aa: CACSDRASTDTQYF
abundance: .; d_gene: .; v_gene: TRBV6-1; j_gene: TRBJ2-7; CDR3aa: CASSELGYEQYF
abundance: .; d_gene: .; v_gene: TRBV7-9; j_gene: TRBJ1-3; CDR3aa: CASSLKQGAGNTIYF
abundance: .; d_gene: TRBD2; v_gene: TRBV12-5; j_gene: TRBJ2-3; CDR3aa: CASGETSGGSTDTQYF
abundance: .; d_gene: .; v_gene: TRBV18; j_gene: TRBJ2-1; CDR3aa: CASSPQQYNEQFF
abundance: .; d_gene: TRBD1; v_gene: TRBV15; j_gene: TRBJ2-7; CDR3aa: CATSTGDRAREQYF
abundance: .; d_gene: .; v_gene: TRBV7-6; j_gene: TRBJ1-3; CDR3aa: CASSLGGALSGNTIYF
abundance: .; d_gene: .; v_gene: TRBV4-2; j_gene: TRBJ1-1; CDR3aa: CASKQSTNTEAFF
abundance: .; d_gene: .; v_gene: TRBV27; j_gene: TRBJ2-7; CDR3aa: CASSFGTSGEQYF
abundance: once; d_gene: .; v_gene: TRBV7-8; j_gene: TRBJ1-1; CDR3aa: CASSLQTYQATEAFF
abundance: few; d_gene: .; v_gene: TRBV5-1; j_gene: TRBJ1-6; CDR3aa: CASSLGQGSSPLHF
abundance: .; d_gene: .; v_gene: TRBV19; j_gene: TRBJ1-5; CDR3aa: CASSIKGGNQPQHF
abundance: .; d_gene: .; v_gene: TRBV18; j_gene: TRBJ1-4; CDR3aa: CASSQTGTSNEKLFF
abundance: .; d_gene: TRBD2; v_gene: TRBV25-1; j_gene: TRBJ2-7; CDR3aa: CASSDLLAGGYEQYF
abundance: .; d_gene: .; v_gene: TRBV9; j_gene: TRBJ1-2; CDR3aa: CASSVGSEWGYANYGYTF
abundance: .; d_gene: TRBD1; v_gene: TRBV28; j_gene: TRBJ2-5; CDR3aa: CASSSPGQGARETQYF
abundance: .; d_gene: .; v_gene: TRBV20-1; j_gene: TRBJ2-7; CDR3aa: CSASSRGQYF
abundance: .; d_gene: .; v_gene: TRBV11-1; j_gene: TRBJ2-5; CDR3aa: CASSLAKQLQETQYF